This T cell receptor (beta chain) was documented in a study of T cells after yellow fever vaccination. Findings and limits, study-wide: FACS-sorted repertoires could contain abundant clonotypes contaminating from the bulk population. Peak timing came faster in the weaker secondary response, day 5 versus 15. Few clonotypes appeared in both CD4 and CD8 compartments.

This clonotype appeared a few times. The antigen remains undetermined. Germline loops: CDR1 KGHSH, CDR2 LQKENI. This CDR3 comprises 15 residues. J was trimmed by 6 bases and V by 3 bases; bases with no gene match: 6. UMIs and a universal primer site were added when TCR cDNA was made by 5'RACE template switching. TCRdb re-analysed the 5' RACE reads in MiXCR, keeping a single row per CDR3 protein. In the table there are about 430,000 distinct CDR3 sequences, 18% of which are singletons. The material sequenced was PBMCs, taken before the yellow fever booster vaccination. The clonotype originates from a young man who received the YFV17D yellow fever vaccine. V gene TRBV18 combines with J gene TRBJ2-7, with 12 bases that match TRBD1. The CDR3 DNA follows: TGTGCCAGCTCACCGACCGGGACAGGGGGCGTCGAGCAGTACTTC. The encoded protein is CASSPTGTGGVEQYF.